This entry is about one T cell receptor (beta chain). Sequencing used immunoSEQ multiplex PCR; TCRdb keeps in-frame clones, though not all of them. The sample carries around 40,000 clones, approximately 89% recorded once. This sample is part of a study of control samples from healthy donors and cancer patients. Germline V lookup: CDR1 LNHDA, CDR2 SQIVND (reference sequence). CDR3 length: 13 amino acids. Trimming removed 5 bases from V and 9 bases from J, with 11 bases in between. The genes are TRBV19 and TRBJ1-6; TRBD1 might be the D (5 bases). Sequencing was performed on PBMCs. The sequence was collected from a woman in her 40s with head and neck cancer. CDR3: CASSRQGGSPLHF. DNA for the CDR3: TGTGCCAGTAGTCGGCAGGGAGGTTCACCCCTCCACTTT. Filled out from reference TRBV19 and TRBJ1-6, the complete variable domain reads DGGITQSPKYLFRKEGQNVTLSCEQNLNHDAMYWYRQDPGQGLRLIYYSQIVNDFQKGDIAEGYSVSREKKESFPLTVTSAQKNPTAFYLCASSRQGGSPLHFGNGTRLTVT.